What follows is one TCR beta chain and its context. The record originates from a study of blood T cells in healthy people across ages. Sample-barcoded 5' priming and a J-beta primer mix drove a second PCR of roughly 7 to 11 cycles. TCRdb re-analysed the 5' RACE reads in MiXCR, keeping a single row per CDR3 protein. The sample shows approximately 790,000 distinct CDR3 sequences, approximately 65% of them seen only once. What was sequenced was blood. This clonotype was obtained from a man aged 25 to 45 in good health.

DNA of the CDR3: TGTGCCACCAGCAGAGGTTTGGGACAGGGGGGTTCACCCCTCCACTTT. Encoded protein: CATSRGLGQGGSPLHF. This sequence joins TRBV15 and TRBJ1-6, with TRBD1 matching 11 bases. Trimming removed 1 base from V and 9 bases from J; junction bases left unmatched: 5. The CDR3 runs to 16 residues. Germline values: CDR1 LNHNV, CDR2 YYDKDF (reference sequence).